These 17 T cell receptor beta chains share one sample of origin, sequenced in a study of blood T cell repertoires in COVID-19. Method: immunoSEQ multiplex PCR; TCRdb's copy keeps in-frame clones and lacks some. The table lists more than 45,000 clones, more than 85% of them singletons. Sequences were obtained from peripheral blood. The receptors here all came from a woman in her seventies with active COVID-19.

V and J are TRBV5-1 and TRBJ2-5; TRBD2 matches 9 bases. This CDR3 has 16 residues. The V gene end was trimmed by 1 base and the J gene end by 3 bases; junction bases not matched to a gene: 7. The germline CDR1 and CDR2 sequences are SGHRS and YFSETQ. The CDR3 DNA sequence: TGCGCCAGCAGCTTGTTGTTAGCGGGAGCGGAAGAGACCCAGTACTTC. Translated: CASSLLLAGAEETQYF.

The chain joins TRBV4-1 to TRBJ1-3; D might be TRBD1 (5 bases). The CDR3 has 17 residues. The V gene lost 3 bases and the J gene lost 0 bases, with 15 bases spanning the gap. From germline, CDR1 is MGHRA and CDR2 YSYEKL. The CDR3 bases are TGCGCCAGCAGCCATGTCGACAGAAAATCCTCTGGAAACACCATATATTTT. This codes for CASSHVDRKSSGNTIYF.

In its sample, this clone was seen a few times. This CDR3 reads CASSSLAGASYEQYF. CDR3 bases: TGTGCCAGCAGCTCCCTAGCGGGGGCCTCCTACGAGCAGTACTTC. V usage is TRBV6-5 and J usage is TRBJ2-7, with 10 bases that match TRBD2. The CDR3 contains 15 residues. The germline CDR1 and CDR2 sequences are MNHEY and SVGAGI. The trim removed 6 bases at V and 0 bases at J, leaving 5 bases unmatched.

The rearrangement joins TRBV9 to TRBJ2-5; tentative D call: TRBD2 (5 bases). The ends were cut back, 0 bases at V and 1 base at J, with 7 bases in the middle. Per germline, CDR1 SGDLS and CDR2 YYNGEE. This CDR3 contains 14 residues. The CDR3 coding sequence is TGTGCCAGCAGCGTAGGCCTAGCCCAAGAGACCCAGTACTTC. Translating it yields CASSVGLAQETQYF.

The rearrangement uses TRBV7-9 and TRBJ2-1; 9 bases are shared with TRBD1. The CDR3 has 15 amino acids. Germline loops: CDR1 SEHNR, CDR2 FQNEAQ (reference sequence). Trimming took 4 bases from V and 4 from J; bases not matched to a gene: 5. Here the CDR3 reads CASSSPGQGYNEQFF. The CDR3 nucleotides read TGTGCCAGCAGCTCACCGGGACAGGGATACAATGAGCAGTTCTTC.

The CDR3 protein is CASNPGGSYEQYF. The CDR3 DNA reads TGTGCCAGCAACCCGGGAGGTTCCTACGAGCAGTACTTC. The genes are TRBV5-5 and TRBJ2-7; 7 bases agree with TRBD2. Trimming cost V 6 bases and J 1 base; bases outside gene matches: 4. The CDR3 is 13 amino acids. Germline V lookup: CDR1 SGHKS, CDR2 YYEKEE (reference sequence).

The chain uses TRBV7-3 and TRBJ2-5, with 11 bases lining up with TRBD2. The CDR3 length is 15 residues. Germline V gene data show CDR1 as SGHTA and CDR2 as FQGTGA. V shed 2 bases, J shed 5 bases, and the junction held 4 bases outside the gene matches. For the CDR3, the DNA is TGTGCCAGCAGCTTATATGGGACTAGCGGCGAGACCCAGTACTTC. Translation gives CASSLYGTSGETQYF.

This clone was seen once. V usage is TRBV28 and J usage is TRBJ1-1; the match to TRBD1 covers 8 bases. J gave up 3 bases and V 5 bases, and 11 bases lay outside the gene matches. From germline, CDR1 is MDHEN and CDR2 SYDVKM. The CDR3 contains 16 residues. The CDR3 spells CASSPEDRGGDTEAFF. The CDR3 nucleotides read TGTGCCAGCAGTCCCGAAGACAGGGGAGGGGACACTGAAGCTTTCTTT.

This clone has a handful of counts. The V call is TRBV28, the J call TRBJ1-5, with TRBD1 matching over 7 bases. V dropped 5 bases and J dropped 5; count of bases not matched to a gene: 12. The germline V gene encodes CDR1 MDHEN and CDR2 SYDVKM. The CDR3 runs 16 residues. DNA of the CDR3: TGTGCCAGCAGTCTGAGACAGGGAAGGTCCGATCAGCCCCAGCATTTT. Protein product: CASSLRQGRSDQPQHF.

The V and J genes are TRBV30 and TRBJ2-2; D ambiguous. Trimming shortened V by 7 bases and J by 7 bases, and 16 bases separated the two germline ends. This CDR3 has 13 amino acids. The V gene's germline CDR1 is GTSNPN and CDR2 SVGIG (reference sequence). This CDR3 is CASKGGTGGELFF. The DNA of the CDR3 is TGTGCCTCAAAAGGCGGAACTGGCGGGGAGCTGTTTTTT.

The chain uses TRBV2 and TRBJ1-1, with a possible D match to TRBD1 (5 bases). Germline V gene sequence: CDR1 SNHLY, CDR2 FYNNEI. The CDR3 totals 14 residues. V shed 7 bases and J shed 2 bases, with 14 bases lying between them. CDR3 in DNA: TGTGCCAGCATACCGACAGCTATAAACACTGAAGCTTTCTTT. It encodes CASIPTAINTEAFF. Variable domain in full (rest from reference TRBV2 and TRBJ1-1): EPEVTQTPSHQVTQMGQEVILRCVPISNHLYFYWYRQILGQKVEFLVSFYNNEISEKSEIFDDQFSVERPDGSNFTLKIRSTKLEDSAMYFCASIPTAINTEAFFGQGTRLTVV.

This sequence joins TRBV19 and TRBJ1-1; 9 nucleotides match TRBD1. J was trimmed by 4 bases and V by 3 bases; bases with no gene match: 9. The CDR3 runs to 16 residues. In germline, CDR1 is LNHDA, CDR2 SQIVND (reference sequence). Written as DNA, the CDR3 is TGTGCCAGTAGTATGGACAGGGGTAATAGCATCACTGAAGCTTTCTTT. It encodes CASSMDRGNSITEAFF.

This chain connects TRBV5-1 to TRBJ1-3; TRBD1 matches 8 bases. Trimming at V came to 4 bases and at J to 2 bases, leaving 5 bases not matched to a gene. The CDR3 totals 15 residues. CDR1 is SGHRS, CDR2 YFSETQ, per germline. The DNA of the CDR3 is TGCGCCAGCAGCCCCTCGACAGGGGCTGGAAACACCATATATTTT. Translated, it gives CASSPSTGAGNTIYF. Variable domain in full (rest from reference TRBV5-1 and TRBJ1-3): KAGVTQTPRYLIKTRGQQVTLSCSPISGHRSVSWYQQTPGQGLQFLFEYFSETQRNKGNFPGRFSGRQFSNSRSEMNVSTLELGDSALYLCASSPSTGAGNTIYFGEGSWLTVV.

This clone was counted only a few times. This chain uses TRBV19 with TRBJ2-2; TRBD1 agrees at 11 bases. Germline values: CDR1 LNHDA, CDR2 SQIVND (reference sequence). J gave up 3 bases and V 5 bases, and 5 bases lay outside the gene matches. This CDR3 has 16 residues. The CDR3 DNA follows: TGTGCCAGTAGTGGCCGGACAGGGGGCGACACCGGGGAGCTGTTTTTT. Translating gives CASSGRTGGDTGELFF. Full variable domain (outside the CDR3, taken from reference TRBV19 and TRBJ2-2): DGGITQSPKYLFRKEGQNVTLSCEQNLNHDAMYWYRQDPGQGLRLIYYSQIVNDFQKGDIAEGYSVSREKKESFPLTVTSAQKNPTAFYLCASSGRTGGDTGELFFGEGSRLTVL.

This clone was counted once. This rearrangement joins TRBV18 to TRBJ2-3, with 10 bases that match TRBD2. V lost 6 bases, J lost 2 bases, and 11 bases stayed unmatched. Looked up from germline, CDR1 is KGHSH and CDR2 is LQKENI. The CDR3 extends over 17 amino acids. CDR3 coding DNA: TGTGCCAGCTCCCCAAGTTTAACTAGCGGGATCACAGATACGCAGTATTTT. Residues: CASSPSLTSGITDTQYF.

The chain carries TRBV15 and TRBJ1-2; D uncertain. The CDR3 is 14 residues long. The V end lost 5 bases, the J end lost 0 bases, and 10 bases lay between the germline ends. Germline V CDR1 and CDR2: LNHNV, YYDKDF (reference sequence). CDR3 region: CATSDGGTNYGYTF. In DNA, the CDR3 is TGTGCCACCAGCGATGGAGGGACTAACTATGGCTACACCTTC.

This clone was observed once. This chain joins TRBV5-1 and TRBJ2-5, with 8 bases lining up with TRBD2. The germline V gene encodes CDR1 SGHRS and CDR2 YFSETQ. V was pared by 7 bases and J by 2 bases, with 10 bases of the junction left unmatched. This CDR3 spans 15 amino acids. CDR3 residues: CASGLERGRQETQYF. The CDR3 DNA reads TGCGCCAGCGGTTTGGAGCGGGGGAGACAAGAGACCCAGTACTTC.